This T cell receptor (beta chain) is from a study of T-cell memory formation after mild COVID-19. This clonotype turned up a few times. The CDR3 has 15 amino acids. Trimming stripped 2 bases from V and 3 bases from J, with 13 bases between. Looked up from germline, CDR1 is ENHRY and CDR2 is SYGVKD. It was 5'RACE with constant-segment primers that produced the TCR alpha and TCR beta cDNA libraries, which carried sample barcodes and UMIs. From the 5' RACE reads, TCRdb called clonotypes with MiXCR, one entry per CDR3 protein. Among around 200,000 distinct CDR3 sequences listed, about a fifth were seen once.

Material: PBMCs or a T cell subset sorted from them (not recorded which). The V gene is TRBV10-3, the J gene TRBJ1-1; D unresolved. This sequence originates from an adult woman who had mild COVID-19 (a few samples of this study predate the infection). Cell type and time point are not known. The CDR3 coding sequence is TGTGCCATCAGTGAGACGGACTCTCCCTACACTGAAGCTTTCTTT. Protein product: CAISETDSPYTEAFF.